The sequence of this T cell receptor beta chain was determined in a study of read filtering for tumor transcriptome and immune sequencing. Findings and caveats of the study: Compared with RNA-seq, IR-seq gave much higher clonotype depth and reliability. About 82% of IR-seq clonotypes had a single read, yet these held around 4% of reads.

This clonotype was picked up many times. Its cognate antigen is unknown. This library used roughly 400 ng RNA and molecular barcoded adaptors spanning alpha/delta and beta/gamma chains. TCRdb redid the calling of the reads with MiXCR, one entry per CDR3 protein. This table holds tens of thousands of distinct CDR3 sequences, less than 25% found once. This CDR3 contains 14 residues. The germline gives CDR1 SGHRS, CDR2 YFSETQ. The J segment lost 2 bases and the V segment lost 4 bases, leaving 3 bases of the junction unmatched. The clonotype was recovered from a donor at least 40 years old with multiple myeloma. The V gene is TRBV5-1, the J gene TRBJ2-7; 10 bases fit TRBD1. Sequencing used a population of CD138-negative cells sorted from bone marrow. As DNA, the CDR3 is TGCGCCAGCAGCGTCGGACAGGGGGCCTACGAGCAGTACTTC. Translated: CASSVGQGAYEQYF. Supplemented by reference TRBV5-1 and TRBJ2-7, the full variable domain reads KAGVTQTPRYLIKTRGQQVTLSCSPISGHRSVSWYQQTPGQGLQFLFEYFSETQRNKGNFPGRFSGRQFSNSRSEMNVSTLELGDSALYLCASSVGQGAYEQYFGPGTRLTVT.